What follows describes a single T cell receptor (beta chain). Its antigen remains undetermined. No much larger clonotype is one base removed from it; base qualities were not supplied. This sample is part of a study of T cells after yellow fever vaccination (dated by TCRdb to 2018 to 2020). In terms of the full investigation: The SMART-Seq v4 Ultra Low Input RNA kit was used to prepare libraries from fractions with low cell numbers. Blood was drawn at multiple timepoints before and after primary and secondary immunization, with bulk PBMC replicates and cell subsets isolated. Two healthy male donors, one aged 18 to 30 and one aged 30 to 40 years, made up the cohort. To track T-cell clones before and after primary and booster YFV17D yellow fever vaccination, bulk TCR alpha and beta repertoires were sequenced longitudinally.

What the work shows at the level of the full study, not this receptor alone: After the booster, most of the clones that had expanded following primary vaccination were detected again (almost 98% of CD4 and 80% to 90% of CD8), which suggests that memory was broadly maintained. A small fraction of clonotypes appeared in both the CD4 and CD8 compartments, likely as a result of convergent recombination. FACS-sorted repertoires could contain abundant contaminating clonotypes from the bulk population, so computational filtering was required. Compared with the primary T-cell response, the secondary T-cell response was weaker but faster, peaking on day 5 rather than day 15. Because only two donors were included in the study, the extent to which the findings can be generalized is limited.

Sequencing relied on an Illumina NovaSeq 6000. TCR cDNA was made using 5'RACE template switching, a step that added a universal primer site and unique molecular identifiers. cDNA synthesis was primed from both the TCR alpha and TCR beta constant segments. Library amplification used two PCR steps, and the second PCR step added sample barcodes and sequencing adapters. Libraries were sequenced on Illumina HiSeq 2500 (2x100 bp) or NovaSeq (2x150 bp). Turning to the authors' computational methods: Demultiplexing of reads and collapsing into UMI consensus sequences were performed with MIGEC, and V(D)J alignment was carried out with MiXCR. Vaccine-responding clonotypes were defined with edgeR using replicate PBMC samples, requiring FDR below 0.01 and a log2 fold change above 5 up to day 15. Bulk clonotypes were assigned CD4 or CD8 identity according to which sequenced CD4 or CD8 repertoire held them at higher abundance. TCRdb reprocessing: public reads trimmed at Q25 with fastp, clones called with MiXCR, in-frame beta chains kept. Entries are consolidated by CDR3 protein sequence, retaining the most common genes and DNA. The V and J calls shown here were made by TCRdb, not taken from the authors' results. Within this sample are 150,000 to 200,000 distinct CDR3 sequences, with around 10% of them counted one time only. About 38% of the sample belongs to the ten largest clones.

This sample's treatment or condition label indicates: live attenuated yellow fever vaccine strain. A standard Ficoll-Paque protocol was used to isolate PBMCs from peripheral blood. Dynabeads CD4 and CD8 positive selection kits were used to isolate the CD4 and CD8 T-cell fractions. TriZol was used to extract RNA from bulk PBMCs, from CD4 and CD8 fractions, and from dextramer-positive and dextramer-negative fractions. The starting material was CD8+ T cells sorted from PBMCs, obtained 15 days after the yellow fever booster vaccination. This sequence originates from a man aged 18 to 29 who received the YFV17D yellow fever vaccine.

The CDR3 region: CASSNAGGRGYTF. Here is the DNA: TGCGCCAGCAGCAACGCGGGGGGTAGGGGCTACACCTTC. The rearranged chain carries TRBV4-1 and TRBJ1-2; tentative D gene TRBD1, with 5 bases matching. V is shortened by 5 bases, J by 8 bases, and the region joining them spans 15 bases. Inclusive of the bounding cysteine and phenylalanine, the CDR3 is 13 residues long. Left in the record is the CDR3 DNA by itself, 39 bases read in frame from the first base. From a lookup of the germline V gene, CDR1 and CDR2 are MGHRA and YSYEKL.